This T cell receptor beta chain came from a study of CD8 T cells in ankylosing spondylitis. Study results and caveats: What seemed typical of ankylosing spondylitis blood was a TCR beta motif built from fewer than ten highly homologous variants.

TCRdb independently ran MiXCR on the 5' RACE reads; one entry per CDR3 protein. Seen here are 300,000 to 400,000 distinct CDR3 sequences, approximately 14% observed once, and the top ten hold around 1%. Per germline, CDR1 SGHNT and CDR2 YYREEE (reference sequence). V shed 4 bases and J 8 bases; nucleotides not matched to a gene: 13. This CDR3 is built from 17 residues. This clonotype occurred a few times. Its antigen remains unknown. The V and J genes are TRBV5-4 and TRBJ2-1, with 12 bases matching TRBD2. Sequencing was performed on blood, either unsorted or a sorted T cell fraction (not recorded which). The sequence derives from a male donor with ankylosing spondylitis or in good health (not recorded which). CDR3 loop: CASSRSVLAGGPDEQFF. For the CDR3, the DNA is TGTGCCAGCAGCCGTTCAGTCCTAGCGGGAGGGCCAGATGAGCAGTTCTTC.